Shown below are 24 T cell receptor beta chains from a single sample sequenced in a study of blood T cell repertoires in COVID-19. Some clones are missing from TCRdb's copy, which holds only in-frame ones; the method was immunoSEQ multiplex PCR. The table shows around 85,000 clones, with about 89% occurring only once. The specimen was PBMCs or T cells enriched from blood (not recorded which). The receptor set was obtained from a woman aged 45 to 65 with acute COVID-19.

The chain combines TRBV19 with TRBJ1-1, with TRBD1 matching over 8 bases. V lost 2 bases and J lost 8; bases outside the gene matches: 4. CDR3 length equals 13 residues. CDR1 LNHDA and CDR2 SQIVND come from the germline V gene (reference sequence). The CDR3 sequence is CASSIRGQGEAFF. The CDR3 DNA reads as TGTGCCAGTAGTATACGTGGACAGGGAGAAGCTTTCTTT. The whole variable domain, remainder taken from reference TRBV19 and TRBJ1-1, is DGGITQSPKYLFRKEGQNVTLSCEQNLNHDAMYWYRQDPGQGLRLIYYSQIVNDFQKGDIAEGYSVSREKKESFPLTVTSAQKNPTAFYLCASSIRGQGEAFFGQGTRLTVV.

This chain joins TRBV7-3 and TRBJ1-2, with D tentatively TRBD1 (5 bases). This CDR3 region has 13 residues. Germline CDR1 and CDR2: SGHTA and FQGTGA. The V end lost 3 bases, the J end lost 2 bases, and 7 bases lay between the germline ends. The CDR3 DNA reads TGTGCCAGCAGCTTTGGGGGGAACTATGGCTACACCTTC. This gives the protein CASSFGGNYGYTF. The full variable domain, with the rest looked up from reference TRBV7-3 and TRBJ1-2, is GAGVSQTPSNKVTEKGKYVELRCDPISGHTALYWYRQSLGQGPEFLIYFQGTGAADDSGLPNDRFFAVRPEGSVSTLKIQRTERGDSAVYLCASSFGGNYGYTFGSGTRLTVV.

This sequence joins TRBV15 and TRBJ2-7, with D uncertain. V was trimmed by 5 bases and J by 0 bases, leaving 11 bases between them. The CDR3 consists of 14 residues. Germline V gives CDR1 LNHNV, CDR2 YYDKDF (reference sequence). DNA for the CDR3: TGTGCCACCAGCGTAGGCGGATCCTCCTACGAGCAGTACTTC. Translated: CATSVGGSSYEQYF.

This sequence joins TRBV5-4 and TRBJ2-2; 7 bases map to TRBD1. CDR1 and CDR2 from the germline V gene are SGHNT and YYREEE (reference sequence). The CDR3 totals 15 residues. The J segment lost 5 bases and the V segment lost 0 bases, leaving 4 bases of the junction unmatched. The CDR3 nucleotides read TGTGCCAGCAGCTTGGGAAGGGGGCGTACCGGGGAGCTGTTTTTT. Translated: CASSLGRGRTGELFF.

This chain uses TRBV7-8 with TRBJ1-2; D unclear. CDR1 and CDR2 from the germline V gene are SGHVS and FQNEAQ. The CDR3 consists of 18 residues. With 3 bases removed from V and 8 bases from J, the gap between germline ends came to 28 bases. The CDR3: CASSFDYYTMGRQQGYTF. As DNA, the CDR3 is TGTGCCAGCAGCTTCGACTATTATACAATGGGTCGACAACAAGGCTACACCTTC.

This chain joins TRBV27 and TRBJ2-2, with 8 positions matching TRBD2. J lost 0 bases, V lost 6 bases, and 0 bases had no gene match. The CDR3 contains 14 residues. Germline lookup yields CDR1 MNHEY and CDR2 SMNVEV (reference sequence). This chain's CDR3 is CASRGLANTGELFF. CDR3 DNA: TGTGCCAGCAGGGGACTAGCGAACACCGGGGAGCTGTTTTTT.

The J gene is TRBJ1-3, the V gene TRBV2; the match to TRBD1 covers 7 bases. Germline CDR1 and CDR2: SNHLY and FYNNEI. The CDR3 has 13 residues. The ends lost 10 bases at V and 0 bases at J; junction bases unmatched: 3. CDR3 amino acids: CATWTGSGNTIYF. The CDR3 DNA is TGTGCCACCTGGACAGGCTCTGGAAACACCATATATTTT.

V usage is TRBV29-1 and J usage is TRBJ1-2; 7 bases match TRBD1. The length of the CDR3 is 14 residues. Unmatched junction bases numbered 9, after V lost 8 bases and J lost 0 bases. Germline lookup yields CDR1 SQVTM and CDR2 ANQGSEA. CDR3 bases: TGCAGCACTACCCCGGGACAGTCTAACTATGGCTACACCTTC. The encoded protein is CSTTPGQSNYGYTF.

In DNA form, the CDR3 reads TGTGCCAGCAGTGAACGGGTAAATCCCGGGGAGCTGTTTTTT. Its translation is CASSERVNPGELFF. V gene TRBV6-1 combines with J gene TRBJ2-2; D unclear. CDR1 and CDR2 (germline): MNHNS, SASEGT. V was pared by 2 bases and J by 6 bases, with 10 bases between. The CDR3 loop spans 14 amino acids.

The chain recombines TRBV12-3 or TRBV12-4 with TRBJ1-3; D is undetermined. V was shortened by 7 bases and J by 0 bases, with 7 bases between the two germline ends. This CDR3 spans 13 amino acids. DNA for the CDR3: TGTGCCAGCAACCTCGGCTCTGGAAACACCATATATTTT. Amino acid sequence: CASNLGSGNTIYF.

This chain joins TRBV12-2 and TRBJ1-1; the D segment call TRBD1 is taken from the table without a DNA check. TRBV12-2 counts as a pseudogene. The CDR3 has 18 amino acids. CDR3: CASRLASSVAGEDTEAFF. CDR3 nucleotides: TGTGCAAGTCGCTTAGCGAGTAGTGTGGCAGGGGAAGACACTGAAGCTTTCTTT.

This clone has more than one count but fewer than ten. The genes are TRBV27 and TRBJ1-2, with D tentatively TRBD1 (6 bases). This CDR3 is built from 13 residues. Trimming pared 3 bases from V and 6 bases from J, leaving 11 bases between. CDR1 and CDR2 (germline): MNHEY, SMNVEV (reference sequence). Written as DNA, the CDR3 is TGTGCCAGCAGTTTCCCAGGGGCCCATGGCTACACCTTC. This gives the protein CASSFPGAHGYTF.

This sequence joins TRBV20-1 and TRBJ2-3; D gene uncertain. V gave up 3 bases and J gave up 5 bases, with 6 bases separating them. The CDR3 length is 11 residues. Looked up from germline, CDR1 is DFQATT and CDR2 is SNEGSKA (reference sequence). The CDR3 DNA reads TGCAGTGCTAGCCAGGTAGATACGCAGTATTTT. It specifies CSASQVDTQYF.

The gene calls are TRBV11-2 and TRBJ2-7; 9 nucleotides agree with TRBD2. The V gene end was trimmed by 4 bases and the J gene end by 6 bases; junction bases not matched to a gene: 13. This CDR3 contains 16 residues. Germline CDR1 SGHAT, CDR2 FQNNGV. CDR3 bases: TGTGCCAGCAGCTCCGGGGGTAGCGGGAGACTTAGCGAGCAGTACTTC. The encoded protein is CASSSGGSGRLSEQYF.

The chain employs TRBV25-1 and TRBJ2-3, with TRBD2 matching over 8 bases. In germline, CDR1 is MGHDK, CDR2 SYGVNS. With V trimmed by 1 base and J by 2 bases, 5 bases remained unmatched. The CDR3 is 16 amino acids. The CDR3 nucleotides read TGTGCCAGCAGTGAATGGGGTAGCGGGGACACAGATACGCAGTATTTT. As protein: CASSEWGSGDTDTQYF.

The chain combines TRBV6-5 with TRBJ1-4; perhaps TRBD1 as D (5 bases). Germline V gene data show CDR1 as MNHEY and CDR2 as SVGAGI. The CDR3 extends over 14 amino acids. Trimming removed 8 bases from V and 0 bases from J, with 10 bases in between. The CDR3 sequence is CASAGMATNEKLFF. The DNA of the CDR3 is TGTGCCAGCGCAGGGATGGCAACTAATGAAAAACTGTTTTTT.

The chain employs TRBV7-2 and TRBJ2-7; 8 bases are a match to TRBD1. The CDR3 contains 14 residues. The V segment lost 3 bases and the J segment 1 base; nucleotides outside the gene matches: 2. From germline, CDR1 is SGHTA and CDR2 FQGNSA. The CDR3 sequence: CASSLDRVSYEQYF. The CDR3 DNA follows: TGTGCCAGCAGCTTGGACAGGGTTTCCTACGAGCAGTACTTC.

The chain combines TRBV5-4 with TRBJ2-1; D unclear. Trimming removed 2 bases at V and 7 bases at J, with 4 bases between. The CDR3 is 11 residues long. CDR1 and CDR2 from the germline V gene are SGHNT and YYREEE (reference sequence). The DNA for the CDR3 is TGTGCCAGCAGCTTTCAAAATGAGCAGTTCTTC. It yields the protein CASSFQNEQFF.

The chain uses TRBV2 and TRBJ1-5, with 12 nucleotides matching TRBD1. Germline V gene lookup returns CDR1 SNHLY and CDR2 FYNNEI. Trimming took 7 bases from V and 7 from J; bases not matched to a gene: 17. The CDR3 has 18 amino acids. The chain's CDR3 is CASNSGFGGQGAGQPQHF. CDR3 in DNA: TGTGCCAGCAATAGTGGTTTCGGGGGACAGGGGGCCGGGCAGCCCCAGCATTTT.

This clone was seen only a few times. V and J are TRBV4-2 and TRBJ2-2, with D tentatively TRBD2 (6 bases). The V gene lost 0 bases and the J gene lost 7 bases, with 15 bases spanning the gap. The CDR3 is 16 amino acids. Germline CDR1 and CDR2: LGHNA and YNFKEQ. For the CDR3, the DNA is TGTGCCAGCAGCCAAGAGGGCGGGACTTGGGTCGGGGAGCTGTTTTTT. Translation gives CASSQEGGTWVGELFF.

The genes are TRBV6-6 and TRBJ2-3; TRBD2 aligns across 12 bases. The CDR3 has 20 residues. The V gene's germline CDR1 is MNHNY and CDR2 SVGAGI (reference sequence). The V and J ends lost 5 bases and 4 bases, in that order; junction bases with no gene match: 19. This CDR3 reads CASSLRALFTSGGRSDTQYF. CDR3 nucleotide sequence: TGTGCCAGCAGTCTGAGAGCCCTATTCACTAGCGGGGGGCGGTCAGATACGCAGTATTTT.

The chain links TRBV2 to TRBJ1-4, with TRBD1 matching over 8 bases. The CDR3 length is 16 residues. V gave up 8 bases and J gave up 3 bases; unmatched junction bases: 11. CDR1 is SNHLY and CDR2 is FYNNEI in the germline V gene. The DNA of the CDR3 is TGTGCCAGCCTCCGAAGACAGGGGATAGCTAATGAAAAACTGTTTTTT. Translated: CASLRRQGIANEKLFF.

The chain is built from TRBV21-1 and TRBJ2-3; the table's D call TRBD1 went unverified against the DNA. TRBV21-1 is deemed a pseudogene. This CDR3 comprises 17 residues. This chain's CDR3 is CASSTPSHNSSTDTQYF. CDR3 coding DNA: TGTGCCAGCAGCACCCCCTCACACAATTCTAGCACAGATACGCAGTATTTT.

The chain combines TRBV6-5 with TRBJ2-5; TRBD1 matches 8 bases. The CDR3 consists of 15 residues. V lost 8 bases to trimming and J lost 6 bases; unmatched junction nucleotides: 14. Germline CDR1 reads MNHEY; CDR2 reads SVGAGI. In DNA, the CDR3 is TGTGCCAGCGGAAACTCAGGGGGCGGTCGAAAGACCCAGTACTTC. It specifies CASGNSGGGRKTQYF.